The clone carrying this T cell receptor beta chain has only one observation. Its antigen is unidentified. RNA served as the template for amplifying TCR beta CDR3 regions. Amplification began with first-round RT-PCR using HTBI primers, then second-round multiplex PCR was performed. TCRdb reprocessed the multiplex PCR reads with MiXCR, giving one entry per CDR3 protein. The profile shows about 700,000 distinct CDR3 sequences, approximately 39% of them singletons. These data are taken from a study of Graves' ophthalmopathy and Graves' hyperthyroidism. Overall study results and limits: Detected in blood as well were most expanded thyroid clonotypes with frequency above 0.001.

This CDR3 spans 15 amino acids. V trimming: 6 bases; J trimming: 4 bases; junction bases outside the gene matches: 7. Germline assignment: CDR1 SNHLY and CDR2 FYNNEI. This TCR was recovered from an adult man with Graves' ophthalmopathy. J is TRBJ2-2 and V is TRBV2; 8 bases line up with TRBD1. Sequencing was performed on peripheral blood. The CDR3 reads CASRLTGVGTGELFF. The CDR3 DNA sequence: TGTGCCAGCAGACTGACAGGGGTGGGCACCGGGGAGCTGTTTTTT.